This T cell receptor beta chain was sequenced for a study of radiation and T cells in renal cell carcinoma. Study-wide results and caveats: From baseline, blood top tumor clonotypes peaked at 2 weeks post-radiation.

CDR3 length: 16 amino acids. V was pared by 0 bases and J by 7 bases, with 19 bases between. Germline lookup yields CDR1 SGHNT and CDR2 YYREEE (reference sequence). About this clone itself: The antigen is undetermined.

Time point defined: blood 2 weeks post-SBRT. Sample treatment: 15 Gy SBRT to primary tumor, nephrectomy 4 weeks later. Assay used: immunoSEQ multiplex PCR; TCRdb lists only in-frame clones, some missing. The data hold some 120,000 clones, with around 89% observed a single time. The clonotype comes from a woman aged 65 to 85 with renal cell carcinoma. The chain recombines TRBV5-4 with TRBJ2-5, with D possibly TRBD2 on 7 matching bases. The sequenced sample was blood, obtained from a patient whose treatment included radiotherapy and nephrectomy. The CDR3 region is CASSLAGGGGAGTQYF. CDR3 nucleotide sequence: TGTGCCAGCAGCTTGGCCGGCGGCGGGGGCGCCGGGACCCAGTACTTC.